This TCR beta chain was sequenced for a study of shared clonotypes between healthy human individuals. Whole-study results and caveats: Exclusively blood specimens were collected; tissue repertoires likely differ. Memory subsets generally showed smaller estimated richness than naive subsets did. Sequencing depth was expected to influence donor clonotype sharing.

Naive CD8 cells, CD45RO-negative and positively selected for CCR7, excluded terminally differentiated effector memory CD45RA+ cells. Every contributor of samples was a Caucasian grown-up residing in Nashville, Tennessee. Clones were sequenced by immunoSEQ multiplex PCR, and TCRdb holds only the in-frame ones, with some missing. The sample consists of about 750,000 clones, 90% to 95% of them appearing once. Remarks on this clone: As yet, its antigen is unknown.

CDR3 length equals 19 residues. This chain links TRBV21-1 with TRBJ1-5. TRBV21-1 constitutes a pseudogene. The source is a man younger than 40 in good health. Sequencing was done on a sample of naive CD8+ T cells sorted from blood. This CDR3 reads CASTPNWTTDRYSNQPQHF. The DNA for the CDR3 is TGTGCCAGCACCCCAAATTGGACTACAGACAGATATAGCAATCAGCCCCAGCATTTT.